The 10 T cell receptor beta chains below come from one sample, sequenced in a study of blood T cell repertoires in COVID-19. Assay: immunoSEQ multiplex PCR; the TCRdb copy retains only in-frame clones and omits some. The data hold about 270,000 clones, with more than 75% observed a single time. The sequenced sample was PBMCs or T cells enriched from blood (not recorded which). The receptors stem from a woman between 18 and 29 years old who had recovered from COVID-19.

The chain combines TRBV2 with TRBJ1-2, with a tentative D call TRBD1 (6 bases). Trimming took 6 bases from V and 3 from J, leaving 17 bases between them. Per the germline V gene, CDR1 is SNHLY and CDR2 is FYNNEI. The CDR3 is made up of 15 amino acids. CDR3 DNA: TGTGCCAGCAGCTTGACAGGTACCTTTGACTATGGCTACACCTTC. Its protein is CASSLTGTFDYGYTF.

Here the CDR3 reads CASSISASGGPDTQYF. The CDR3 region has the DNA TGTGCCAGTAGTATCTCGGCTAGCGGGGGGCCAGATACGCAGTATTTT. The gene calls are TRBV19 and TRBJ2-3; 11 bases fit TRBD2. Germline trimming cut 3 bases from V and 4 bases from J; bases unmatched to any gene: 6. CDR1 and CDR2 from the germline V gene are LNHDA and SQIVND (reference sequence). CDR3 length: 16 residues.

The V call is TRBV10-1, the J call TRBJ1-1, with D possibly being TRBD1 (6 bases). The germline V and J ends were trimmed by 6 bases and 1 base, with 9 bases remaining between them. Germline values: CDR1 WNHNN, CDR2 SYGVQD (reference sequence). CDR3 length: 13 amino acids. The CDR3 sequence is CASRRGQNTEAFF. The CDR3 nucleotides are TGCGCCAGCAGAAGGGGACAGAACACTGAAGCTTTCTTT.

The gene calls are TRBV6-5 and TRBJ1-1; the D is unclear. The V and J ends lost 7 bases and 10 bases respectively, with 19 bases between them. The germline gives CDR1 MNHEY, CDR2 SVGAGI. CDR3 length equals 13 residues. The DNA of the CDR3 is TGTGCCAGCAATTCTTTCCCAACATCGGGAGCTTTCTTT. This gives the protein CASNSFPTSGAFF.

In this sample, this clone turned up a few times. J is TRBJ1-1 and V is TRBV29-1; TRBD1 matches at 7 bases. With 6 bases clipped from V and 5 bases from J, the junction kept 9 bases outside the gene matches. There are 13 residues in the CDR3. CDR1 and CDR2 (germline): SQVTM, ANQGSEA. CDR3 sequence reads: CSVYRGEGTEAFF. The CDR3 bases are TGCAGCGTGTACAGGGGAGAGGGGACTGAAGCTTTCTTT.

The chain couples TRBV6-9 to TRBJ1-2, with D unclear. The CDR3 has 11 amino acids. Trimming took off 4 bases at V and 8 bases at J, with 8 bases between the two ends. Looked up from germline, CDR1 is MNHGY and CDR2 is SVAAGI. The CDR3 sequence is CASSSPGGYTF. CDR3 nucleotide sequence: TGTGCCAGCAGTTCTCCCGGGGGCTACACCTTC.

V gene TRBV28 combines with J gene TRBJ2-7, with D possibly TRBD2 on 5 matching bases. The V end was cut by 8 bases, the J end by 5 bases, with 28 bases between. The CDR3 totals 17 residues. CDR1 MDHEN and CDR2 SYDVKM come from the germline V gene. The CDR3 sequence: CASPPGAVGAMGNEQYF. The DNA of the CDR3 is TGTGCCAGCCCCCCCGGTGCTGTGGGAGCGATGGGGAACGAGCAGTACTTC.

The chain has TRBV7-2 and TRBJ2-5; TRBD2 is a possible D gene (6 bases). The germline gives CDR1 SGHTA, CDR2 FQGNSA. This CDR3 has 17 residues. V lost 1 base, J lost 1 base, and 16 bases lay in between. The CDR3 protein is CASSLVVASASQETQYF. In nucleotides, the CDR3 is TGTGCCAGCAGCTTAGTGGTGGCTAGCGCCTCCCAAGAGACCCAGTACTTC.

The chain recombines TRBV7-9 with TRBJ2-4; TRBD1 might be the D (5 bases). The CDR3 is made up of 19 amino acids. Germline values: CDR1 SEHNR, CDR2 FQNEAQ (reference sequence). Between the trimmed V and J ends, which lost 4 bases and 0 bases, there was a span of 22 bases. The CDR3 nucleotides are TGTGCCAGCAGCTCAACAATGACTGACAGCGCCCAAGCCAAAAACATTCAGTACTTC. Protein sequence: CASSSTMTDSAQAKNIQYF.

J is TRBJ2-3 and V is TRBV6-5; 10 nucleotides match TRBD2. From germline, CDR1 is MNHEY and CDR2 SVGAGI. V dropped 10 bases and J dropped 7; count of bases not matched to a gene: 11. CDR3 size: 14 residues. CDR3 sequence reads: CATASGSPPNTQYF. DNA of the CDR3: TGTGCCACCGCTAGCGGGAGTCCACCAAATACGCAGTATTTT.